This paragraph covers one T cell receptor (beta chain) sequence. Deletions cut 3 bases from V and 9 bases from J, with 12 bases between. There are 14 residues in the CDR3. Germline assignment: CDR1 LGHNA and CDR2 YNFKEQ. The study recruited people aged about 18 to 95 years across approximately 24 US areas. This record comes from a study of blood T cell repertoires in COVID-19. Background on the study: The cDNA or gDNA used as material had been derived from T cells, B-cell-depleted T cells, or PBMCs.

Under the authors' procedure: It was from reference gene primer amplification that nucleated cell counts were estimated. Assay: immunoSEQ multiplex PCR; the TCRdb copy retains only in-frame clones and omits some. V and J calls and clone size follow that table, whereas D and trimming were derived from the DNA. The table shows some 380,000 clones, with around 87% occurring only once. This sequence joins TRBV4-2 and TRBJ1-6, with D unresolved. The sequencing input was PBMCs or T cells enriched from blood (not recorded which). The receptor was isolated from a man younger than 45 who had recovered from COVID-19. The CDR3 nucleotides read TGTGCCAGCAGCCAGCCCTCTAATATTTCACCCCTCCACTTT. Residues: CASSQPSNISPLHF.